These 31 T cell receptor beta chains came from one sample sequenced in a study of post-analysis software for immune sequencing data. Findings and caveats of the study: About five TRBV segments appeared more often in patients than in controls, and TRBV5-6, TRBV5-1 and TRBV20-1 were among these.

For these receptors, no antigen is known. Incorporated into the TCR beta cDNA libraries were unique molecular identifiers, which served to reduce PCR and sequencing biases. TCRdb processed the PCR reads anew with MiXCR; each CDR3 protein has one entry. The profile covers around 250,000 distinct CDR3 sequences, with about 40% appearing a single time and around 4.7% taken by the ten largest. Material for sequencing was blood. These receptors came from a girl aged 10 to 17 with multiple sclerosis.

The table lists this clonotype with many counts. V usage is TRBV27 and J usage is TRBJ2-3; D remains unclear. Germline V gene lookup returns CDR1 MNHEY and CDR2 SMNVEV (reference sequence). CDR3 size: 15 residues. Trimming cost V 8 bases and J 0 bases, with 15 bases left between them. CDR3 sequence (DNA): TGTGCCAGCCAGCGCCGTCAGATCAGCACAGATACGCAGTATTTT. It codes for CASQRRQISTDTQYF.

At least ten counts were recorded for this clonotype. The CDR3 DNA is TGTGCCATCAGTGGCAGTGAAGCGGGGTTCCAAGAGACCCAGTACTTC. Residues: CAISGSEAGFQETQYF. This chain joins TRBV10-3 and TRBJ2-5; 7 bases align to TRBD2. The CDR3 runs to 16 residues. The V gene's germline CDR1 is ENHRY and CDR2 SYGVKD. The trim removed 4 bases at V and 1 base at J, leaving 9 bases unmatched.

This sequence joins TRBV29-1 and TRBJ2-5; the match to TRBD1 covers 7 bases. Germline values: CDR1 SQVTM, CDR2 ANQGSEA. Trimming at V came to 6 bases and at J to 5 bases, leaving 9 bases not matched to a gene. CDR3 size: 13 residues. CDR3 nucleotides: TGCAGCGTCCGTTACAGGGGTTGGGAGACCCAGTACTTC. Translation: CSVRYRGWETQYF.

A few counts support this clonotype. V usage is TRBV11-2 and J usage is TRBJ1-5, with TRBD1 as a possible D gene (5 bases). Germline V gene sequence: CDR1 SGHAT, CDR2 FQNNGV. V was cut by 5 bases and J by 3 bases, with 11 bases left in between. The CDR3 consists of 14 residues. The CDR3, as DNA: TGTGCCAGCAGCAACCGAGGGGACAATCAGCCCCAGCATTTT. This sequence encodes CASSNRGDNQPQHF.

This clonotype occurred many times. This chain links TRBV20-1 with TRBJ2-3, with D maybe TRBD2 (6 bases). The CDR3 contains 14 residues. The germline CDR1 and CDR2 sequences are DFQATT and SNEGSKA (reference sequence). V shed 3 bases and J shed 0 bases, with 10 bases lying between them. The CDR3 DNA reads TGCAGTGCTAGGGAGGGGTTGAGCACAGATACGCAGTATTTT. Its protein is CSAREGLSTDTQYF.

The J gene is TRBJ2-1, the V gene TRBV18; D may be TRBD1 (5 bases). The J call may not be correct, given that the DNA end is closer to TRBJ2-7. The CDR3 is 13 amino acids. The V gene's germline CDR1 is KGHSH and CDR2 LQKENI. The chain's CDR3 is CASSTVSYNEQYF. In nucleotides, the CDR3 is TGTGCCAGCTCGACAGTATCCTACAATGAGCAGTACTTC.

In this sample, this clonotype turned up a few times. The V gene is TRBV5-1, the J gene TRBJ2-1; D uncertain. The V and J ends lost 0 bases and 9 bases respectively, with 4 bases between them. There are 11 residues in the CDR3. Germline V gene lookup returns CDR1 SGHRS and CDR2 YFSETQ. The CDR3 bases are TGCGCCAGCAGCTTGGAGAGTGAGCAGTTCTTC. Its protein is CASSLESEQFF.

This clonotype was detected a few times. The chain is built from TRBV19 and TRBJ1-6, with D maybe TRBD1 (6 bases). The CDR3 length is 16 residues. Germline V gene lookup returns CDR1 LNHDA and CDR2 SQIVND (reference sequence). The ends were cut back, 5 bases at V and 8 bases at J, with 19 bases in the middle. The CDR3 bases are TGTGCCAGTAGTCTGACCCCGACAGGAGTCGATTCACCCCTCCACTTT. It translates to CASSLTPTGVDSPLHF.

This clonotype was recorded many times. The chain couples TRBV4-1 to TRBJ2-1; 7 bases agree with TRBD1. J gave up 9 bases and V 4 bases, and 9 bases lay outside the gene matches. The germline V gene encodes CDR1 MGHRA and CDR2 YSYEKL. There are 14 residues in the CDR3. The CDR3 coding sequence is TGCGCCAGCAGCCCGGGGACAGCTACGGTTGAGCAGTTCTTC. Translated: CASSPGTATVEQFF.

This clonotype was recorded a few times. Since a much larger clone is just one base distant, this may be a read error. The CDR3 DNA reads as TGCAGGGCCGAGACAGGGGTTGAAAAACTGTTTTTT. Translated, it gives CRAETGVEKLFF. J is TRBJ1-4 and V is TRBV20-1; 8 bases align to TRBD1. The CDR3 is 12 residues long. From germline, CDR1 is DFQATT and CDR2 SNEGSKA (reference sequence).

Regarding this clonotype: This clone may be a read error of a much larger clone one base away. This chain connects TRBV21-1 to TRBJ2-5. TRBV21-1 is noted as a pseudogene. The CDR3 has 14 residues. The CDR3 is CASNKEAYQETQYF. Here the CDR3 DNA reads TGTGCCAGCAACAAAGAGGCATACCAAGAGACCCAGTACTTC.

This clonotype was seen a handful of times. This may be a read error, as it is one base from a much larger clone. This rearrangement joins TRBV12-3 or TRBV12-4 to TRBJ2-1; either TRBD1 or TRBD2 may supply D (5 bases each). The CDR3 sequence is 15 residues long. V gave up 7 bases and J gave up 8 bases, with 21 bases separating them. CDR3 protein: CASKGRLARDDEQFF. As DNA, the CDR3 is TGTGCCAGCAAAGGCCGGCTAGCAAGGGACGATGAGCAGTTCTTC.

This clonotype was seen ten or more times. The chain uses TRBV6-2 or TRBV6-3 and TRBJ1-2; no reliable D call. The germline CDR1 and CDR2 sequences are MNHEY and SVGEGT. V was clipped by 6 bases and J by 4 bases, with 6 bases between them. This CDR3 is 11 amino acids long. CDR3: CASRRSYGYTF. CDR3 nucleotide sequence: TGTGCCAGCAGGCGTAGCTATGGCTACACCTTC.

The V call is TRBV12-5, the J call TRBJ2-1; 12 nucleotides match TRBD2. The CDR3 has 15 residues. V gave up 5 bases and J gave up 6 bases; unmatched junction bases: 5. Germline loops: CDR1 LGHNT, CDR2 FRNRAP. The CDR3 loop is CASGLAGGPSNEQFF. The CDR3 DNA reads TGTGCTAGTGGTCTAGCGGGAGGGCCCAGCAATGAGCAGTTCTTC.

This rearrangement joins TRBV10-3 to TRBJ2-1; 13 nucleotides match TRBD2. V shed 3 bases and J 5 bases; nucleotides not matched to a gene: 1. The CDR3 covers 15 residues. From germline, CDR1 is ENHRY and CDR2 SYGVKD. CDR3 bases: TGTGCCATCAGTGAAGGGACTAGCGGGAACAATGAGCAGTTCTTC. Residues: CAISEGTSGNNEQFF.

The sample holds many counts of this clonotype. The chain uses TRBV28 and TRBJ2-1; 9 bases match TRBD1. V dropped 4 bases and J dropped 7; count of bases not matched to a gene: 11. The CDR3 contains 16 residues. CDR1 and CDR2 from the germline V gene are MDHEN and SYDVKM. The CDR3 sequence is CASSSRVQGARNEQFF. In DNA, the CDR3 is TGTGCCAGCAGTTCCCGGGTACAGGGGGCCCGGAATGAGCAGTTCTTC.

This sequence joins TRBV29-1 and TRBJ2-3; D possibly matches TRBD1 or TRBD2 (5 bases each). V was trimmed by 7 bases and J by 0 bases, leaving 11 bases between them. CDR1 is SQVTM, CDR2 ANQGSEA, per germline. There are 13 residues in the CDR3. The CDR3 here is CSGGRDSTDTQYF. For the CDR3, the DNA is TGCAGCGGGGGACGGGATAGCACAGATACGCAGTATTTT.

This clonotype was observed at least ten times. The chain recombines TRBV5-1 with TRBJ2-7; D possibly corresponds to TRBD1 (5 bases). Trimming stripped 9 bases from V and 1 base from J, with 20 bases between. The CDR3 has 15 amino acids. In germline, CDR1 is SGHRS, CDR2 YFSETQ. The CDR3 DNA sequence: TGCGCCATTCCGGGCCGGGCAGGGCAGTCCTACGAGCAGTACTTC. This sequence encodes CAIPGRAGQSYEQYF.

The chain employs TRBV5-1 and TRBJ1-1; D possibly corresponds to TRBD1 (6 bases). V shed 5 bases and J shed 7 bases, with 18 bases lying between them. This CDR3 comprises 14 residues. Germline V gives CDR1 SGHRS, CDR2 YFSETQ. CDR3 protein: CASSGGDRPNEAFF. The DNA of the CDR3 is TGCGCCAGCAGTGGGGGCGACAGGCCTAATGAAGCTTTCTTT.

V gene TRBV21-1 combines with J gene TRBJ2-3. TRBV21-1 is a listed pseudogene. This CDR3 is 16 amino acids long. CDR3: CASSKARPASTDTQYF. CDR3 nucleotide sequence: TGTGCCAGCAGCAAAGCGCGTCCGGCTAGCACAGATACGCAGTATTTT.

This clonotype was counted at least ten times. The chain combines TRBV7-6 with TRBJ2-1; D remains unclear. This CDR3 has 14 amino acids. Germline V gene lookup returns CDR1 SGHVS and CDR2 FNYEAQ. Between the trimmed V and J ends, which lost 1 base and 14 bases, there was a span of 18 bases. CDR3 in DNA: TGTGCCAGCAGCTTAGATCCGAAGGGCCCAAAGGAGTTCTTC. The encoded protein is CASSLDPKGPKEFF.

The chain combines TRBV27 with TRBJ2-4, with D uncertain. The J call is doubtful: the DNA matches TRBJ2-7 better. This CDR3 has 13 residues. Per the germline V gene, CDR1 is MNHEY and CDR2 is SMNVEV (reference sequence). The CDR3 spells CASSLQVSYEQYF. CDR3 nucleotide sequence: TGTGCCAGCAGTTTACAAGTTTCCTACGAGCAGTACTTC.

The chain has TRBV3-1 and TRBJ1-3, with 7 bases aligning to TRBD1. Per the germline V gene, CDR1 is LGHDT and CDR2 is YNNKEL (reference sequence). Trimming at V came to 7 bases and at J to 0 bases, leaving 3 bases not matched to a gene. CDR3 length equals 14 residues. The CDR3 DNA follows: TGTGCCAGCAAAGGGACAGACTCTGGAAACACCATATATTTT. This translates into CASKGTDSGNTIYF.

As to this clonotype: This may be a read error: a much more frequent sequence differs by one nucleotide. The V and J genes are TRBV14 and TRBJ2-1; 7 bases are a match to TRBD2. Germline CDR1 and CDR2: SGHDN and FVKESK. This CDR3 is 16 amino acids long. The CDR3 is CAGSQIQAGPYNEQFF. In nucleotides, the CDR3 is TGTGCCGGCAGCCAAATTCAAGCGGGGCCCTACAATGAGCAGTTCTTC.

This chain joins TRBV15 and TRBJ1-4; D is possibly TRBD1 (5 bases). This CDR3 contains 16 residues. The germline gives CDR1 LNHNV, CDR2 YYDKDF (reference sequence). Trimming stripped 1 base from V and 12 bases from J, with 21 bases between. The CDR3 reads CATSRGYSGGDEELFF. The CDR3 DNA reads as TGTGCCACCAGCAGAGGGTATTCTGGGGGTGACGAGGAACTGTTTTTT.

This clonotype was seen more than once but under ten times. The genes are TRBV27 and TRBJ1-3, with TRBD1 matching 7 bases. The CDR3 length is 16 residues. The germline CDR1 and CDR2 sequences are MNHEY and SMNVEV (reference sequence). The V segment lost 4 bases and the J segment 4 bases; nucleotides outside the gene matches: 10. CDR3 in amino acids: CASSYSRDRPGNTIYF. DNA for the CDR3: TGTGCCAGCAGTTACTCCCGGGACAGACCCGGAAACACCATATATTTT.

V and J are TRBV7-9 and TRBJ2-4, with 10 nucleotides matching TRBD1. The J call may not be correct, given that the DNA end is closer to TRBJ2-5. The V gene's germline CDR1 is SEHNR and CDR2 FQNEAQ (reference sequence). This CDR3 is 16 amino acids long. CDR3: CASSTRDRGQQETQYF. In DNA form, the CDR3 reads TGTGCCAGCAGCACTAGGGACAGGGGACAGCAAGAGACCCAGTACTTC.

This chain uses TRBV10-3 with TRBJ2-6, with D possibly called TRBD1 or TRBD2 (5 bases each). Trimming removed 4 bases from V and 0 bases from J, with 13 bases in between. The V gene's germline CDR1 is ENHRY and CDR2 SYGVKD. The CDR3 totals 17 residues. CDR3 sequence reads: CAISGLGPFSGANVLTF. The CDR3 DNA reads as TGTGCCATCAGTGGGTTGGGACCGTTCTCTGGGGCCAACGTCCTGACTTTC.

This clonotype was seen a handful of times. The chain recombines TRBV7-8 with TRBJ1-5; TRBD1 is a possible D gene (6 bases). The V gene's germline CDR1 is SGHVS and CDR2 FQNEAQ. Trimming shortened V by 5 bases and J by 6 bases, and 11 bases separated the two germline ends. The CDR3 consists of 13 residues. The CDR3 DNA is TGTGCCAGCAGCAGGACAGTCGGTCAGCCCCAGCATTTT. This translates into CASSRTVGQPQHF.

The V and J genes are TRBV20-1 and TRBJ1-1; 8 nucleotides agree with TRBD1. Germline CDR1 is DFQATT and CDR2 is SNEGSKA (reference sequence). There are 13 residues in the CDR3. J lost 11 bases, V lost 5 bases, and 13 bases had no gene match. CDR3 coding DNA: TGCAGTGCTGACTCCCAGGGGGCCTCTGGGGCTTTCTTT. Protein product: CSADSQGASGAFF.

The gene calls are TRBV7-3 and TRBJ2-1; possible D gene TRBD2, 6 bases. The CDR3 has 12 amino acids. V dropped 5 bases and J dropped 10 bases, with 12 bases sitting between them. Germline loops: CDR1 SGHTA, CDR2 FQGTGA. The CDR3 nucleotides are TGTGCCAGCAGCGGGTTGGGGGGAGAGCAGTTCTTC. It translates to CASSGLGGEQFF. The complete variable domain, with remaining parts taken from reference TRBV7-3 and TRBJ2-1, reads GAGVSQTPSNKVTEKGKYVELRCDPISGHTALYWYRQSLGQGPEFLIYFQGTGAADDSGLPNDRFFAVRPEGSVSTLKIQRTERGDSAVYLCASSGLGGEQFFGPGTRLTVL.